The T cell receptor (beta chain) under discussion was sequenced for a study of molecular identifiers for immune sequencing clone quantification. The germline gives CDR1 SNHLY, CDR2 FYNNEI. Trimming pared 5 bases from V and 4 bases from J, leaving 26 bases between. The length of the CDR3 is 19 residues. TCRdb called the PCR reads again in MiXCR, with one record for every CDR3 protein. In the table there are approximately 680,000 distinct CDR3 sequences, less than 30% of which are singletons. The sample was naive CD8+ T cells from blood, with Jurkat cell RNA spiked in. The subset is: FACS-sorted CD8+CD4-CCR7+CD45RA+ naive T cells. The V and J genes are TRBV2 and TRBJ1-4; D is perhaps TRBD1 (5 bases). The TCR comes from a human donor in good health. Some libraries in this study had Jurkat cell RNA spiked in. This CDR3 reads CASSKNGHSIHNINEKLFF. The DNA for the CDR3 is TGTGCCAGCAGTAAAAATGGACACTCCATCCATAATATTAATGAAAAACTGTTTTTT.